This T cell receptor (beta chain) comes out of a study of blood T cell repertoires in COVID-19. As for the study in general: Whether acute or convalescent, the COVID-19 samples came from the United States, Italy and Spain.

CDR1 and CDR2 (germline): MNHNY, SVGAGI (reference sequence). J gave up 7 bases and V 8 bases, and 10 bases lay outside the gene matches. The CDR3 length is 14 residues. The authors' processing: Reference gene primer amplification in the assay estimated nucleated cell counts. Generated by immunoSEQ multiplex PCR, the TCRdb table keeps only in-frame clones and is missing some. V and J calls and clone size are copied from that table; D and trimming were computed from the DNA. Here the sample spans approximately 300,000 clones, about nine tenths being singletons. This clonotype originated in a man younger than 35 with active or convalescent COVID-19. V and J are TRBV6-6 and TRBJ1-5; TRBD1 matches 8 bases. Sequencing was done on a sample of peripheral blood. The chain's CDR3 is CASGYQGAGQPQHF. The CDR3 DNA reads as TGTGCCAGCGGCTACCAGGGGGCAGGCCAGCCCCAGCATTTT.